This TCR beta chain was documented in a study of somatic mutations in cytotoxic T cells in rheumatoid arthritis. The CDR3 sequence is 11 residues long. Trimming at V came to 8 bases and at J to 8 bases, leaving 5 bases not matched to a gene. Germline CDR1 reads SNHLY; CDR2 reads FYNNEI. Profiled with immunoSEQ multiplex PCR; TCRdb holds only in-frame clones, not every one. The sample has 13,000 to 15,000 clones, about nine tenths seen once; the top ten hold 18%. Sequences were obtained from CD4+ T cells sorted from blood. This receptor was taken from a man aged 65 to 79 with rheumatoid arthritis. The genes are TRBV2 and TRBJ1-2; 7 bases fit TRBD1. CDR3 sequence (DNA): TGTGCCAGCGGAGGGGGCGCGGGCTACACCTTC. Translated, it gives CASGGGAGYTF.